These T cell receptor beta chains were read from a single sample in a study of blood T cell repertoires in COVID-19. Repertoires were generated with immunoSEQ multiplex PCR, while TCRdb's copy carries only in-frame clones and drops some. Here the sample spans approximately 390,000 clones, 87% being singletons. The sample consisted of PBMCs or T cells enriched from blood (not recorded which). All receptors derive from a woman aged 45-59 years who had recovered from COVID-19. Both conserved end residues are part of each CDR3. D genes are given only for firm matches. Not all rows give a size; the values are once, few, many and, for expanded clones, a class.

j_call,clone_size,d_call,v_call,cdr3_length,cdr3_aa
TRBJ1-2,-,TRBD1,TRBV6-4,15,CASSTGQGEGYGYTF
TRBJ2-7,-,TRBD2,TRBV30,14,CAWSPGGSLYEQYF
TRBJ2-7,-,-,TRBV4-3,13,CASSQDQAHEQYF
TRBJ2-4,-,-,TRBV15,13,CATSMAAKNIQYF
TRBJ1-2,-,TRBD1,TRBV5-4,14,CASSLPTGNYGYTF
TRBJ1-1,-,TRBD1,TRBV9,18,CASSVYPTATGEDTEAFF
TRBJ1-6,-,-,TRBV19,15,CASRFRPAGNSPLHF
TRBJ1-4,-,TRBD1,TRBV5-1,16,CASSLGPTGAGEKLFF
TRBJ1-3,-,TRBD1,TRBV30,11,CAWSVFGTGHF
TRBJ1-3,-,TRBD1,TRBV18,16,CASSTPGQISGNTIYF
TRBJ1-2,-,-,TRBV19,13,CASSIDRADGYTF
TRBJ1-2,-,TRBD1,TRBV29-1,16,CSVWVLGQAKLGGYTF
TRBJ2-1,once,TRBD1,TRBV11-2,17,CASSLPAGTGWDNEQFF
TRBJ1-2,once,TRBD1,TRBV4-1,15,CASSQDPGGGYGYTF
TRBJ2-2,-,-,TRBV29-1,13,CSVRQGNTGELFF
TRBJ2-1,-,-,TRBV18,13,CASSPGQINEQFF
TRBJ1-2,-,TRBD1,TRBV6-2/TRBV6-3,14,CASSDTGDSYGYTF
TRBJ2-3,-,-,TRBV27,11,CASGPRDTQYF
TRBJ2-5,-,TRBD2,TRBV7-2,17,CASSTGTSGGAWETQYF
TRBJ2-7,few,-,TRBV30,14,CAWNPDVGGYEQYF
TRBJ2-7,-,TRBD1,TRBV2,13,CASNLGQGYEQYF
TRBJ1-5,-,-,TRBV2,14,CASSEALGHQPQHF
TRBJ1-2,-,-,TRBV7-8,12,CASSLGGNGYTF
TRBJ1-1,-,-,TRBV2,14,CASTSEGSITEAFF
TRBJ1-1,-,-,TRBV9,16,CASSASPGQMNTEAFF
TRBJ1-1,-,TRBD1,TRBV5-1,15,CASSSGTGAGTEAFF
TRBJ1-1,-,-,TRBV18,13,CASSHSENTEAFF
TRBJ2-1,few,TRBD2,TRBV14,15,CASSQLWEGNNEQFF
TRBJ2-3,-,-,TRBV7-2,15,CASSLGAGRGDTQYF
TRBJ2-7,-,-,TRBV6-5,13,CASSYAGHYEQYF
TRBJ2-7,-,TRBD1,TRBV27,13,CASRWTGSYEQYF
TRBJ1-6,-,-,TRBV7-9,17,CASLTPQGITYNSPLHF
TRBJ1-2,-,-,TRBV29-1,11,CSVDSIRGYTF
TRBJ1-1,-,TRBD1,TRBV19,16,CASSRHGTGRNTEAFF
TRBJ1-4,-,TRBD1,TRBV5-1,14,CASSNRDREEKLFF
TRBJ1-2,-,-,TRBV21-1,19,CASSKEWGQGTILNYGYTF
TRBJ2-6,-,-,TRBV7-3,15,CASSLTSYGANVLTF
TRBJ2-2,-,TRBD1,TRBV5-1,18,CASSLELGQGHNAGELFF
TRBJ1-4,-,-,TRBV28,14,CASSPGSAGEKLFF
TRBJ2-7,-,-,TRBV5-8,14,CASTPEGGHLEQYF
TRBJ2-3,once,TRBD2,TRBV11-2,16,CASSLIWGGGTDTQYF
TRBJ2-7,-,TRBD2,TRBV2,14,CASTGLAGSGEQYF
TRBJ1-3,-,TRBD1,TRBV5-1,17,CASSLGPTGGAGNTIYF
TRBJ2-7,-,-,TRBV11-2,14,CASSYGGIGYEQYF
TRBJ1-6,-,TRBD1,TRBV20-1,15,CSASTLQGAESPLHF
TRBJ2-4,-,TRBD1,TRBV28,14,CASSVGDRGNIQYF
TRBJ2-1,-,TRBD2,TRBV9,15,CASSRGGSSYNEQFF
TRBJ2-7,-,-,TRBV5-1,13,CASSSEVSVEQYF